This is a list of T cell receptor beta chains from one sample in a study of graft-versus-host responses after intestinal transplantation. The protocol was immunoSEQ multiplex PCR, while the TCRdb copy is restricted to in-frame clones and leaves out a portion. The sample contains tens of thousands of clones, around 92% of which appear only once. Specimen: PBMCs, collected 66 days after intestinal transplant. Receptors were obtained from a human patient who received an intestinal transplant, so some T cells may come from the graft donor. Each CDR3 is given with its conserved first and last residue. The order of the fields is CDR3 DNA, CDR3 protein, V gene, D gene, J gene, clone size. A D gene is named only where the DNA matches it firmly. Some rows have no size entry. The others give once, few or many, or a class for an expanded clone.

CDR3nt: TGTGCCAGCAGCTCTTCGACAGGGCGGGCTGAAGCTTTCTTT
CDR3aa: CASSSSTGRAEAFF
v_gene: TRBV7-9
d_gene: TRBD1
j_gene: TRBJ1-1
abundance: -

CDR3nt: TGCGCCAGCAGCTTTACAGGGGTCTACGAGCAGTACTTC
CDR3aa: CASSFTGVYEQYF
v_gene: TRBV5-1
d_gene: TRBD1
j_gene: TRBJ2-7
abundance: -

CDR3nt: TGTGCCAGCAGCTGGGACAGGGTGAACACTGAAGCTTTCTTT
CDR3aa: CASSWDRVNTEAFF
v_gene: TRBV5-6
d_gene: TRBD1
j_gene: TRBJ1-1
abundance: once

CDR3nt: TGTGCCAGCAGCTTCACTTCGACCTACGAGCAGTACTTC
CDR3aa: CASSFTSTYEQYF
v_gene: TRBV13
d_gene: -
j_gene: TRBJ2-7
abundance: -

CDR3nt: TGCGCCAGCAGCTTGGGCACTAAGGGGGCCACTGAAGCTTTCTTT
CDR3aa: CASSLGTKGATEAFF
v_gene: TRBV5-1
d_gene: TRBD1
j_gene: TRBJ1-1
abundance: -

CDR3nt: TGTGCCAGCAGCGCGCAGGGGATGGGCAATCAGCCCCAGCATTTT
CDR3aa: CASSAQGMGNQPQHF
v_gene: TRBV5-8
d_gene: -
j_gene: TRBJ1-5
abundance: -

CDR3nt: TGTGCCAGCAGCCCCCGGTGGGGGGAAACAGATACGCAGTATTTT
CDR3aa: CASSPRWGETDTQYF
v_gene: TRBV4-2
d_gene: -
j_gene: TRBJ2-3
abundance: few

CDR3nt: TGTGCCAGCAGCCCTACCCCACGAGGGGGCGGTTTGGATACGCAGTATTTT
CDR3aa: CASSPTPRGGGLDTQYF
v_gene: TRBV7-8
d_gene: TRBD1
j_gene: TRBJ2-3
abundance: -

CDR3nt: TGTGCCAGCAGTGAGGGACAGGGCCCCGAGCAGTACTTC
CDR3aa: CASSEGQGPEQYF
v_gene: TRBV27
d_gene: TRBD1
j_gene: TRBJ2-7
abundance: once

CDR3nt: TGTGCCAGCAGCTCGGACATTTCTAGCTCTGAGCAGTTCTTC
CDR3aa: CASSSDISSSEQFF
v_gene: TRBV5-4
d_gene: -
j_gene: TRBJ2-1
abundance: -

CDR3nt: TGTGCCAGCAGCGAGAGCGGGGGGGACACAGATACGCAGTATTTT
CDR3aa: CASSESGGDTDTQYF
v_gene: TRBV9
d_gene: TRBD2
j_gene: TRBJ2-3
abundance: -

CDR3nt: TGCGCCAGCAGGCGGACAAAGTTACTAAGCTCCTACAATGAGCAGTTCTTC
CDR3aa: CASRRTKLLSSYNEQFF
v_gene: TRBV5-1
d_gene: -
j_gene: TRBJ2-1
abundance: -

CDR3nt: TGCGCCAGCAGCCAAGACAGGGTGGGGGGCTCCGAGCAGTACTTC
CDR3aa: CASSQDRVGGSEQYF
v_gene: TRBV4-1
d_gene: -
j_gene: TRBJ2-7
abundance: -

CDR3nt: TGTGCCAGCAGTCCGGGATTTTCATACGAGCAGTACTTC
CDR3aa: CASSPGFSYEQYF
v_gene: TRBV6-5
d_gene: -
j_gene: TRBJ2-7
abundance: -

CDR3nt: TGTGCCAGCAGTTACGGGACAGGGATAACCGGGGAGCTGTTTTTT
CDR3aa: CASSYGTGITGELFF
v_gene: TRBV6-5
d_gene: TRBD1
j_gene: TRBJ2-2
abundance: -

CDR3nt: TGCGCCAGCAGCTTGGGTGGCGGGGCCCCAGATACGCAGTATTTT
CDR3aa: CASSLGGGAPDTQYF
v_gene: TRBV5-1
d_gene: -
j_gene: TRBJ2-3
abundance: -

CDR3nt: TGTGCCAGCAGCCGGACTTGGAGCTCCTACGAGCAGTACTTC
CDR3aa: CASSRTWSSYEQYF
v_gene: TRBV9
d_gene: -
j_gene: TRBJ2-7
abundance: -

CDR3nt: TGCGCCAGCAGCTTGGACGCCGGGACAGGGAACCCCTACGAGCAGTACTTC
CDR3aa: CASSLDAGTGNPYEQYF
v_gene: TRBV5-1
d_gene: TRBD1
j_gene: TRBJ2-7
abundance: -

CDR3nt: TGTGCCAGCAGTTCAATATCCTACGAGCAGTACTTC
CDR3aa: CASSSISYEQYF
v_gene: TRBV28
d_gene: -
j_gene: TRBJ2-7
abundance: -

CDR3nt: TGTGCCAGCAGCTTAGAGGGGGCTTTAGGGCCCCTGTTTTTT
CDR3aa: CASSLEGALGPLFF
v_gene: TRBV11-3
d_gene: -
j_gene: TRBJ1-4
abundance: few

CDR3nt: TGTGCCAGTAGTATACAGGGTATGAACACTGAAGCTTTCTTT
CDR3aa: CASSIQGMNTEAFF
v_gene: TRBV19
d_gene: -
j_gene: TRBJ1-1
abundance: -

CDR3nt: TGTGCCAGCAGTGTGGGGTACTCCGGGGAGCTGTTTTTT
CDR3aa: CASSVGYSGELFF
v_gene: TRBV6-1
d_gene: -
j_gene: TRBJ2-2
abundance: -

CDR3nt: TGTGCCTGGTCAGCAGGGGGCTCTGGAAACACCATATATTTT
CDR3aa: CAWSAGGSGNTIYF
v_gene: TRBV30
d_gene: TRBD1
j_gene: TRBJ1-3
abundance: -

CDR3nt: TGTGCCAGCAGCTTAACGGGGGGCACAGGTTTTCGACGAACTGAAGCTTTCTTT
CDR3aa: CASSLTGGTGFRRTEAFF
v_gene: TRBV11-2
d_gene: -
j_gene: TRBJ1-1
abundance: -

CDR3nt: TGCGCCAGCAGGGGGCTAGCGGGATACAATGAGCAGTTCTTC
CDR3aa: CASRGLAGYNEQFF
v_gene: TRBV4-1
d_gene: TRBD2
j_gene: TRBJ2-1
abundance: -

CDR3nt: TGTGCCAGCAGTTACTATAGGGGGGCTAGGGGGCCCCAGCATTTT
CDR3aa: CASSYYRGARGPQHF
v_gene: TRBV6-5
d_gene: -
j_gene: TRBJ1-5
abundance: -

CDR3nt: TGTGCCAGCAGTTATTTTAGGACAGGGGAGCGAGAGACCCAGTACTTC
CDR3aa: CASSYFRTGERETQYF
v_gene: TRBV6-6
d_gene: TRBD1
j_gene: TRBJ2-5
abundance: -

CDR3nt: TGTGCCAGCAGTTTATTCCGGGGTTTGGGCGGGGAGCTGTTTTTT
CDR3aa: CASSLFRGLGGELFF
v_gene: TRBV28
d_gene: -
j_gene: TRBJ2-2
abundance: -

CDR3nt: TGTGCCAGCAGCTTGGGGGGCGGCACAGATACGCAGTATTTT
CDR3aa: CASSLGGGTDTQYF
v_gene: TRBV5-4
d_gene: -
j_gene: TRBJ2-3
abundance: -

CDR3nt: TGTGCCAGTACTGACTGGACGGGAAAGGCAGATACGCAGTATTTT
CDR3aa: CASTDWTGKADTQYF
v_gene: TRBV2
d_gene: -
j_gene: TRBJ2-3
abundance: -

CDR3nt: TGTGCCAGCAGCTTAGGGCCAGGAGGGAGCTATGGCTACACCTTC
CDR3aa: CASSLGPGGSYGYTF
v_gene: TRBV7-9
d_gene: -
j_gene: TRBJ1-2
abundance: -

CDR3nt: TGTGCCAGCAGTGAAGGCTCCTACGAGCAGTACTTC
CDR3aa: CASSEGSYEQYF
v_gene: TRBV6-1
d_gene: -
j_gene: TRBJ2-7
abundance: -

CDR3nt: TGCAGCGTACGGGGGACAGCTAACTATGGCTACACCTTC
CDR3aa: CSVRGTANYGYTF
v_gene: TRBV29-1
d_gene: TRBD1
j_gene: TRBJ1-2
abundance: -

CDR3nt: TGTGCCAGCAGCCCCCTGGGACAGGGGGTAACCTACGAGCAGTACTTC
CDR3aa: CASSPLGQGVTYEQYF
v_gene: TRBV9
d_gene: TRBD1
j_gene: TRBJ2-7
abundance: once

CDR3nt: TGTGCCAGCAGCCCAAGCGGGGGGGCATCAGATACGCAGTATTTT
CDR3aa: CASSPSGGASDTQYF
v_gene: TRBV7-3
d_gene: TRBD2
j_gene: TRBJ2-3
abundance: -

CDR3nt: TGTGCCAGCACGGTGGGGCATAACTATGGCTACACCTTC
CDR3aa: CASTVGHNYGYTF
v_gene: TRBV2
d_gene: -
j_gene: TRBJ1-2
abundance: -

CDR3nt: TGTGCCAGCAGTGAGTCAGGTCGTGGTAGCCCCACAGATACGCAGTATTTT
CDR3aa: CASSESGRGSPTDTQYF
v_gene: TRBV25-1
d_gene: -
j_gene: TRBJ2-3
abundance: -

CDR3nt: TGTGCCAGTAGTGCCGGGACAGGGGCTGGAAACACCATATATTTT
CDR3aa: CASSAGTGAGNTIYF
v_gene: TRBV19
d_gene: TRBD1
j_gene: TRBJ1-3
abundance: -

CDR3nt: TGTGCCAGCAGTTTCTCACCCAGCGGGGGGGCCTACGAGCAGTACTTC
CDR3aa: CASSFSPSGGAYEQYF
v_gene: TRBV27
d_gene: TRBD2
j_gene: TRBJ2-7
abundance: -

CDR3nt: TGTGCCAGCAGTGAAGGTGCATTCTACGAGCAGTACTTC
CDR3aa: CASSEGAFYEQYF
v_gene: TRBV6-1
d_gene: -
j_gene: TRBJ2-7
abundance: -

CDR3nt: TGTGCCAGCAGCCCTACTCCGGCAGTCTACGAGCAGTACTTC
CDR3aa: CASSPTPAVYEQYF
v_gene: TRBV7-2
d_gene: -
j_gene: TRBJ2-7
abundance: -

CDR3nt: TGTGCCATCAGTGATGCAGATATGAACACTGAAGCTTTCTTT
CDR3aa: CAISDADMNTEAFF
v_gene: TRBV10-3
d_gene: -
j_gene: TRBJ1-1
abundance: -

CDR3nt: TGTGCCAGCAGCGTACCTGACAGGGGGCGCAACGGGGAGCTGTTTTTT
CDR3aa: CASSVPDRGRNGELFF
v_gene: TRBV9
d_gene: TRBD1
j_gene: TRBJ2-2
abundance: -

CDR3nt: TGTGCCAGCAGCTTGGGTAGCGGGGGGAATGAGCAGTTCTTC
CDR3aa: CASSLGSGGNEQFF
v_gene: TRBV7-3
d_gene: TRBD2
j_gene: TRBJ2-1
abundance: -

CDR3nt: TGTGCCAGCAGCGTATTTGGCAATACCCGCTCCGAGCAGTACTTC
CDR3aa: CASSVFGNTRSEQYF
v_gene: TRBV5-5
d_gene: -
j_gene: TRBJ2-7
abundance: -

CDR3nt: TGTGCCAGCAGGAACAGCGCCGATGAGCAGTTCTTC
CDR3aa: CASRNSADEQFF
v_gene: TRBV7-9
d_gene: -
j_gene: TRBJ2-1
abundance: -

CDR3nt: TGTGCCAGCAGCGTATCACCGGGACTACTCTATGGCTACACCTTC
CDR3aa: CASSVSPGLLYGYTF
v_gene: TRBV9
d_gene: -
j_gene: TRBJ1-2
abundance: once

CDR3nt: TGTGCCAGCAGCACAACGACTAGTTCCTACAATGAGCAGTTCTTC
CDR3aa: CASSTTTSSYNEQFF
v_gene: TRBV9
d_gene: -
j_gene: TRBJ2-1
abundance: -

CDR3nt: TGTGCCAGCAGCACTGGACAGGGAAACTATGGCTACACCTTC
CDR3aa: CASSTGQGNYGYTF
v_gene: TRBV7-9
d_gene: TRBD1
j_gene: TRBJ1-2
abundance: -

CDR3nt: TGTGCCAGCAGTGCCCCAGGGGGCAGCGGCTACACCTTC
CDR3aa: CASSAPGGSGYTF
v_gene: TRBV2
d_gene: TRBD1
j_gene: TRBJ1-2
abundance: -

CDR3nt: TGTGCCAGTAGTGCCGGGGGCTCCTACAATGAGCAGTTCTTC
CDR3aa: CASSAGGSYNEQFF
v_gene: TRBV19
d_gene: -
j_gene: TRBJ2-1
abundance: -

CDR3nt: TGTGCCTGGGGGGTGGCCCCTGAGCAGTTCTTC
CDR3aa: CAWGVAPEQFF
v_gene: TRBV30
d_gene: -
j_gene: TRBJ2-1
abundance: -

CDR3nt: TGTGCCAGCAGCTTGGGACTAGCGGGTTACAATGAGCAGTTCTTC
CDR3aa: CASSLGLAGYNEQFF
v_gene: TRBV5-6
d_gene: TRBD2
j_gene: TRBJ2-1
abundance: -

CDR3nt: TGTGCCAGCAGTCCAACGACAGTACTAAACACTGAAGCTTTCTTT
CDR3aa: CASSPTTVLNTEAFF
v_gene: TRBV27
d_gene: -
j_gene: TRBJ1-1
abundance: -

CDR3nt: TGTGCCAGCAGTGAACTGGTTAGCCCTCAGACCCAGTACTTC
CDR3aa: CASSELVSPQTQYF
v_gene: TRBV2
d_gene: -
j_gene: TRBJ2-5
abundance: few